What follows are 28 T cell receptor beta chains derived from one specimen sequenced in a study of blood T cell repertoires in COVID-19. Clones were sequenced by immunoSEQ multiplex PCR, and TCRdb holds only the in-frame ones, with some missing. The table has fewer than 250,000 clones, about 80% seen once. Sequencing input: PBMCs or T cells enriched from blood (not recorded which). The receptors shown here come from a woman between 40 and 50 years old who had been exposed to COVID-19.

The chain couples TRBV2 to TRBJ1-2; 7 bases agree with TRBD1. The CDR3 runs to 13 residues. Germline CDR1 SNHLY, CDR2 FYNNEI. The junction had 12 bases not matched to a gene; V was cut back by 9 bases and J by 8 bases. The CDR3 DNA sequence: TGTGCCAGTCTCCGGGACAGAGGCGCCGGCTACACCTTC. Protein sequence: CASLRDRGAGYTF.

On this clone: One junction end does not reproduce the germline sequence, and a read error may be involved. The genes are TRBV18 and TRBJ1-1; maybe TRBD1 (5 bases). Germline lookup yields CDR1 KGHSH and CDR2 LQKENI. The CDR3 consists of 14 residues. The CDR3 protein is CTSSPQGGRTEAFF. Here the CDR3 DNA reads TGTACCAGCTCTCCTCAGGGAGGTCGTACTGAAGCTTTCTTT.

This clone was detected once. CDR3 loop: CASRTTGVGETQYF. The CDR3 DNA reads TGTGCCAGCCGAACCACAGGGGTAGGAGAGACCCAGTACTTC. V usage is TRBV6-5 and J usage is TRBJ2-5, with 7 positions matching TRBD1. The CDR3 loop spans 14 amino acids. The V segment lost 8 bases and the J segment 4 bases; nucleotides outside the gene matches: 10. Looked up from germline, CDR1 is MNHEY and CDR2 is SVGAGI.

In this sample, this clone turned up many times. V is TRBV12-3 or TRBV12-4 and J is TRBJ1-1, with D hard to call. The V and J ends lost 4 bases and 1 base respectively, with 4 bases between them. The CDR3 totals 12 residues. For the CDR3, the DNA is TGTGCCAGCAGTTACGGGAACACTGAAGCTTTCTTT. Protein product: CASSYGNTEAFF.

The sample holds one count of this clone. The CDR3 region has the DNA TGTGCCAGCAGTGACTCGTGTCGGCGGGACAGGGGGCCTGTC. Encoded protein: CASSDSCRRDRGPV. V is TRBV6-4 and J is TRBJ2-7; TRBD1 matches at 12 bases. Germline CDR1 MRHNA, CDR2 SNTAGT. The CDR3 extends over 14 amino acids.

V gene TRBV6-5 combines with J gene TRBJ2-3; D perhaps matches TRBD2 (6 bases). V was cut by 5 bases and J by 0 bases, with 9 bases left in between. The V gene's germline CDR1 is MNHEY and CDR2 SVGAGI. This CDR3 is built from 14 residues. This CDR3 reads CASSRLGSTDTQYF. DNA of the CDR3: TGTGCCAGCAGTAGACTAGGAAGCACAGATACGCAGTATTTT.

Points on this clone: No DNA is shown, since the ends of the CDR3 on it are uncertain; the CDR3 is the one TCRdb lists. This chain uses TRBV24-1 with TRBJ2-2; the DNA was not compared with TRBD1, the D call given in the table. The CDR3 is 14 amino acids long, termini counted. Germline-derived CDR1 and CDR2 are KGHDR and SFDVKD. The CDR3 loop reads CATSVPGLSGELFF.

The chain recombines TRBV5-1 with TRBJ1-2; D unclear. The V end was cut by 6 bases, the J end by 5 bases, with 14 bases between. This CDR3 region has 13 residues. Looked up from germline, CDR1 is SGHRS and CDR2 is YFSETQ. CDR3 DNA sequence: TGCGCCAGCACAGAGGAACAAACATATGGCTACACCTTC. Translating it yields CASTEEQTYGYTF. The entire variable domain, with the rest obtained from reference TRBV5-1 and TRBJ1-2, is as follows: KAGVTQTPRYLIKTRGQQVTLSCSPISGHRSVSWYQQTPGQGLQFLFEYFSETQRNKGNFPGRFSGRQFSNSRSEMNVSTLELGDSALYLCASTEEQTYGYTFGSGTRLTVV.

The rearrangement uses TRBV5-5 and TRBJ1-5; 8 nucleotides agree with TRBD1. Losses at the gene ends were 4 bases for V and 5 bases for J; bases not matched to a gene: 11. This CDR3 comprises 16 residues. From germline, CDR1 is SGHKS and CDR2 YYEKEE (reference sequence). The chain's CDR3 is CASSPTADRGYQPQHF. The CDR3 DNA is TGTGCCAGCAGCCCTACCGCCGACAGGGGCTATCAGCCCCAGCATTTT.

The sample holds one count of this clone. The chain carries TRBV12-3 or TRBV12-4 and TRBJ2-2, with no clear D. Deletions cut 6 bases from V and 10 bases from J, with 9 bases between. CDR3 length: 11 amino acids. The CDR3 coding sequence is TGTGCCAGCAGCCTCAGTGAGGAGCTGTTTTTT. Protein product: CASSLSEELFF.

J is TRBJ1-2 and V is TRBV18, with D hard to call. The germline gives CDR1 KGHSH, CDR2 LQKENI. Trimming left V 3 bases short and J 5 bases short, with 7 bases between. The CDR3 covers 12 residues. The chain's CDR3 is CASSPAGYGYTF. CDR3 bases: TGTGCCAGCTCACCCGCAGGATATGGCTACACCTTC.

This chain links TRBV4-2 with TRBJ2-7, with 10 bases that match TRBD2. With 0 bases clipped from V and 2 bases from J, the junction kept 7 bases outside the gene matches. Germline CDR1 reads LGHNA; CDR2 reads YNFKEQ. The CDR3 runs to 17 residues. The CDR3 sequence: CASSQENGLAGAYEQYF. The CDR3, as DNA: TGTGCCAGCAGCCAAGAAAACGGGCTAGCGGGGGCCTACGAGCAGTACTTC.

This clone was seen only once. The chain couples TRBV14 to TRBJ1-1, with unresolved D. Trimming pared 8 bases from V and 0 bases from J, leaving 10 bases between. Germline lookup yields CDR1 SGHDN and CDR2 FVKESK. CDR3 length: 13 amino acids. As DNA, the CDR3 is TGTGCCAGCGGGCTCTTAGTGAACACTGAAGCTTTCTTT. It encodes CASGLLVNTEAFF.

This chain joins TRBV6-6 and TRBJ2-4, with 7 bases aligning to TRBD1. V shed 2 bases, J shed 4 bases, and the junction held 8 bases outside the gene matches. The length of the CDR3 is 16 residues. Per the germline V gene, CDR1 is MNHNY and CDR2 is SVGAGI (reference sequence). CDR3 DNA sequence: TGTGCCAGCAGTTACGATCCCCGACAGGGTAAAAACATTCAGTACTTC. It specifies CASSYDPRQGKNIQYF.

The chain carries TRBV14 and TRBJ2-3, with a possible D match to TRBD2 (5 bases). Trimming pared 5 bases from V and 2 bases from J, leaving 14 bases between. The CDR3 is 15 residues long. CDR1 and CDR2 (germline): SGHDN, FVKESK. CDR3 loop: CASSFRPGFTDTQYF. The CDR3 coding sequence is TGTGCCAGCAGCTTTCGACCGGGGTTCACAGATACGCAGTATTTT.

The V gene is TRBV6-5, the J gene TRBJ1-2; 8 bases align to TRBD1. CDR3 length equals 15 residues. The germline V gene encodes CDR1 MNHEY and CDR2 SVGAGI. The junction had 10 bases not matched to a gene; V was cut back by 6 bases and J by 4 bases. CDR3 DNA: TGTGCCAGCAGGATTTCAGGGGGCGACGGCTATGGCTACACCTTC. It specifies CASRISGGDGYGYTF.

The J gene is TRBJ2-1, the V gene TRBV4-2; D is ambiguous. The germline CDR1 and CDR2 sequences are LGHNA and YNFKEQ. This CDR3 has 14 residues. The germline V and J ends were trimmed by 0 bases and 12 bases, with 15 bases remaining between them. DNA of the CDR3: TGTGCCAGCAGCCAAGATATATTAGTACTCGGGCAGTTCTTC. Translating it yields CASSQDILVLGQFF.

The rearrangement joins TRBV6-5 to TRBJ2-3; 8 bases are shared with TRBD2. Trimming took 2 bases from V and 0 from J; bases not matched to a gene: 4. Germline V gene data show CDR1 as MNHEY and CDR2 as SVGAGI. CDR3 size: 16 residues. This chain's CDR3 is CASSYLAGYSTDTQYF. In DNA, the CDR3 is TGTGCCAGCAGTTACCTAGCGGGCTACAGCACAGATACGCAGTATTTT.

The chain's CDR3 is CASSVFSEGSEAFF. In nucleotides, the CDR3 is TGTGCCAGCAGCGTATTCAGTGAGGGCAGTGAAGCTTTCTTT. J is TRBJ1-1 and V is TRBV9; D unresolved. The germline gives CDR1 SGDLS, CDR2 YYNGEE. Trimming took off 1 base at V and 7 bases at J, with 14 bases between the two ends. The CDR3 covers 14 residues.

This clone was recorded a few times. V gene TRBV5-1 combines with J gene TRBJ2-7; the D gene is possibly TRBD1 (6 bases). V lost 4 bases to trimming and J lost 3 bases, with 11 bases between them. The germline V gene has CDR1 SGHRS and CDR2 YFSETQ. The CDR3 length is 13 residues. DNA of the CDR3: TGCGCCAGCAGCCCGGGACACTACTACGAGCAGTACTTC. The encoded protein is CASSPGHYYEQYF.

CDR3 protein: CASSQDMLGYGYGYTF. CDR3 sequence (DNA): TGCGCCAGCAGCCAAGATATGTTGGGCTATGGGTACGGCTACACCTTC. The chain has TRBV4-1 and TRBJ1-2, with no clear D. The CDR3 length is 16 residues. The germline V and J ends were trimmed by 0 bases and 8 bases, with 19 bases remaining between them. CDR1 MGHRA and CDR2 YSYEKL come from the germline V gene.

The chain employs TRBV27 and TRBJ2-7; 8 positions agree with TRBD1. Germline CDR1 reads MNHEY; CDR2 reads SMNVEV (reference sequence). The CDR3 is made up of 15 amino acids. Losses at the gene ends were 5 bases for V and 4 bases for J; bases not matched to a gene: 10. The CDR3 DNA sequence: TGTGCCAGCAGTAGGACCGGGACAGGACTTTACGAGCAGTACTTC. Its translation is CASSRTGTGLYEQYF.

The CDR3 sequence is CSVAGQGRTEAFF. The CDR3 DNA reads as TGCAGCGTTGCGGGACAGGGAAGGACTGAAGCTTTCTTT. This chain joins TRBV29-1 and TRBJ1-1; 9 nucleotides line up with TRBD1. V shed 4 bases and J 5 bases; nucleotides not matched to a gene: 5. The germline V gene encodes CDR1 SQVTM and CDR2 ANQGSEA. The CDR3 length is 13 residues.

V gene TRBV18 combines with J gene TRBJ2-3; TRBD1 is a possible D gene (6 bases). The V gene's germline CDR1 is KGHSH and CDR2 LQKENI. Trimming pared 4 bases from V and 4 bases from J, leaving 18 bases between. The CDR3 spans 16 residues. CDR3 loop: CASSRGRGYRADTQYF. The CDR3, as DNA: TGTGCCAGCTCACGTGGCAGGGGCTACCGGGCAGATACGCAGTATTTT.

V gene TRBV19 combines with J gene TRBJ2-3; TRBD2 agrees at 10 bases. CDR3 length: 16 amino acids. The germline V gene has CDR1 LNHDA and CDR2 SQIVND (reference sequence). The junction had 7 bases not matched to a gene; V was cut back by 4 bases and J by 3 bases. The DNA of the CDR3 is TGTGCCAGTAGTAATCTAGCGGGGGAAACTACAGATACGCAGTATTTT. It specifies CASSNLAGETTDTQYF.

The chain employs TRBV12-3 or TRBV12-4 and TRBJ2-7, with 7 nucleotides matching TRBD1. With V trimmed by 4 bases and J by 5 bases, 5 bases remained unmatched. This CDR3 has 13 residues. The CDR3 sequence is CASSSRQGDEQYF. DNA of the CDR3: TGTGCCAGCAGTTCCCGACAGGGCGACGAGCAGTACTTC.

Here the CDR3 DNA reads TGCGCCAGCAGCCAGTTCAGGGAAGCCTATGGCTACACCTTC. Translation gives CASSQFREAYGYTF. This chain uses TRBV5-1 with TRBJ1-2, with a tentative D call TRBD1 (5 bases). Trimming cost V 4 bases and J 4 bases, with 14 bases left between them. Germline V gene data show CDR1 as SGHRS and CDR2 as YFSETQ. The CDR3 is 14 amino acids.

The chain combines TRBV5-1 with TRBJ2-2, with 8 bases that match TRBD2. J gave up 3 bases and V 0 bases, and 1 base lay outside the gene matches. Germline CDR1 is SGHRS and CDR2 is YFSETQ. The CDR3 covers 15 residues. CDR3 protein: CASSLGAGDTGELFF. The DNA of the CDR3 is TGCGCCAGCAGCTTGGGAGCGGGGGACACCGGGGAGCTGTTTTTT.